Shown below are 8 T cell receptor beta chains from a single sample sequenced in a study of CD8+CD57+ T cells in acquired aplastic anemia (dated by TCRdb to the late 2010s). The sequencer listed for this sample is Illumina HiSeq 2000. TCR beta VDJ combination and CDR3 sequence profiling used genomic DNA as the template. TCRdb reran the public reads through fastp at Q25 and MiXCR, keeping productive beta chains. Rows with one shared CDR3 protein collapse into an entry with the most common genes and DNA. The table for this sample lists 200,000 to 250,000 distinct CDR3 sequences; over 55% of them were counted only once. Jointly, the top ten make up 25% to 30% of the sample. The sample taken for sequencing was sorted CD4+, CD8+, or CD8+CD57+ T cells (not recorded which) from PBMCs. All receptors derive from a human donor in good health.

The rearrangement joins TRBV7-9 to TRBJ2-1; D is perhaps TRBD1 (6 bases). The length of the CDR3 is 15 residues. Trimming removed 2 bases at V and 3 bases at J, with 11 bases between. The germline V gene encodes CDR1 SEHNR and CDR2 FQNEAQ (reference sequence). This CDR3 reads CASSLTGSDYNEQFF. The CDR3, as DNA: TGTGCCAGCAGCTTAACAGGGAGCGACTACAATGAGCAGTTCTTC.

This clonotype was recorded at least ten times. V gene TRBV6-6 combines with J gene TRBJ2-5; D is unresolved. V was cut by 6 bases and J by 7 bases, with 12 bases left in between. In germline, CDR1 is MNHNY, CDR2 SVGAGI (reference sequence). The CDR3 runs to 12 residues. CDR3 protein: CASSEEFLTQYF. CDR3 bases: TGTGCCAGCAGCGAAGAATTCCTGACCCAGTACTTC.

The chain couples TRBV11-3 to TRBJ2-1; D not resolved. Looked up from germline, CDR1 is SGHNT and CDR2 is YENEEA. The CDR3 contains 16 residues. The V end lost 2 bases, the J end lost 4 bases, and 15 bases lay between the germline ends. The CDR3 spells CASSLMPSPDYNEQFF. The CDR3 DNA reads as TGTGCCAGCAGCTTAATGCCCTCGCCGGATTACAATGAGCAGTTCTTC.

The genes are TRBV20-1 and TRBJ2-1, with 7 bases matching TRBD2. Looked up from germline, CDR1 is DFQATT and CDR2 is SNEGSKA (reference sequence). CDR3 size: 13 residues. The V segment lost 6 bases and the J segment 8 bases; nucleotides outside the gene matches: 10. CDR3 amino acids: CSAWPGGIDEQFF. The DNA for the CDR3 is TGCAGTGCCTGGCCCGGGGGGATCGATGAGCAGTTCTTC.

On this clonotype: A much larger clone sits a single nucleotide away, making a read error possible. The chain combines TRBV6-5 with TRBJ2-1; 7 bases map to TRBD2. Germline CDR1 and CDR2: MNHEY and SVGAGI. Losses at the gene ends were 7 bases for V and 3 bases for J; bases not matched to a gene: 6. The length of the CDR3 is 14 residues. CDR3 in amino acids: CASIGREGYNEQFF. The CDR3 DNA sequence: TGTGCCAGCATAGGGAGGGAGGGCTACAATGAGCAGTTCTTC.

V gene TRBV7-9 combines with J gene TRBJ1-2, with a possible D match to TRBD1 (5 bases). Germline CDR1 SEHNR, CDR2 FQNEAQ (reference sequence). V was clipped by 3 bases and J by 3 bases, with 11 bases between them. The CDR3 consists of 14 residues. CDR3 DNA sequence: TGTGCCAGCAGCTTGAGTTCAGGGCACTATGGCTACACCTTC. As protein: CASSLSSGHYGYTF.

This clonotype has ten or more counts. The chain combines TRBV9 with TRBJ2-3, with 8 bases fitting TRBD2. V lost 3 bases to trimming and J lost 1 base; unmatched junction nucleotides: 4. The CDR3 contains 15 residues. Germline V gives CDR1 SGDLS, CDR2 YYNGEE. CDR3 residues: CASSEGRGGTDTQYF. The CDR3 DNA is TGTGCCAGCAGCGAGGGGCGGGGGGGCACAGATACGCAGTATTTT.

This clonotype was seen many times. The chain has TRBV7-8 and TRBJ2-1, with a possible D match to TRBD2 (5 bases). CDR1 SGHVS and CDR2 FQNEAQ come from the germline V gene. V lost 2 bases and J lost 1, with 21 bases in between. The CDR3 consists of 19 residues. The CDR3 nucleotides read TGTGCCAGCAGCTTATCTGTCTCTTCGGGATTCTCATCCTACAATGAGCAGTTCTTC. Protein: CASSLSVSSGFSSYNEQFF.